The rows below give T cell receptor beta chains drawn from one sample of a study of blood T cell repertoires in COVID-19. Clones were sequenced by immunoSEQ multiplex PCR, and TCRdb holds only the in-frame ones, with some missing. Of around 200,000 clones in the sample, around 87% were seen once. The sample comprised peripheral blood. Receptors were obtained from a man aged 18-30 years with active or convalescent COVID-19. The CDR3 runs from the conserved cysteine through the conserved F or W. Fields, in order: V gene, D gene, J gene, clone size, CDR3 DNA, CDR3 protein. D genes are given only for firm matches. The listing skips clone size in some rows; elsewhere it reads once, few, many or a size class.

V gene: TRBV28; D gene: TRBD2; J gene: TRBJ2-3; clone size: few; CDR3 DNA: TGTGCCAGCAGCACCTCAGGCGGGAGCCCAGATACGCAGTATTTT; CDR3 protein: CASSTSGGSPDTQYF
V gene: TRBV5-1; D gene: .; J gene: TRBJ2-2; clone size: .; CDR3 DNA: TGCGCCACCAAGGGGGGGCTGGTCACCGGGGAGCTGTTTTTT; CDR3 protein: CATKGGLVTGELFF
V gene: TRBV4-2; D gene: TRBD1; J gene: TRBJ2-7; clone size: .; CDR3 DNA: TGTGCCAGCAGCCGTCAGGGGGCAGGGTCCTACGAGCAGTACTTC; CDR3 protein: CASSRQGAGSYEQYF
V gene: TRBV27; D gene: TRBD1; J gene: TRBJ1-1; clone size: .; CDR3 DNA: TGTGCCAGCAGCAGCGGACAGGGGGGGGCTTTCTTT; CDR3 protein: CASSSGQGGAFF
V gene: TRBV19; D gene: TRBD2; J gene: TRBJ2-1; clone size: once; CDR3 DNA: TGTGCCAGTAGTATCAGTAGCGGGAGCTCCTACAATGAGCAGTTCTTC; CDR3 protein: CASSISSGSSYNEQFF
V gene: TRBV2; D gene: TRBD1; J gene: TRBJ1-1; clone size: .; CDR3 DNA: TGTGCCAGCACCCGGACAGGGAGCACTGAAGCTTTCTTT; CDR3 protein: CASTRTGSTEAFF
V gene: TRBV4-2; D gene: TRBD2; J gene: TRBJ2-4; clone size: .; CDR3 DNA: TGTGCCAGCAGCCAAGATGCCGTGGCGGGGGGGCAGACAGCCAAAAACATTCAGTACTTC; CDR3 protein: CASSQDAVAGGQTAKNIQYF
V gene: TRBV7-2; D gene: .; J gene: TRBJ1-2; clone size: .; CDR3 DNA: TGTGCCAGCAGCTTGGGCGGGGCCAACTATGGCTACACCTTC; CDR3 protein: CASSLGGANYGYTF
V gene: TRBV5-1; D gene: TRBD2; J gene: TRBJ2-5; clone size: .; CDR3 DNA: TGCGCCAGCAGCTTGACTAGCGGCGGGCAAGAGACCCAGTACTTC; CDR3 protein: CASSLTSGGQETQYF
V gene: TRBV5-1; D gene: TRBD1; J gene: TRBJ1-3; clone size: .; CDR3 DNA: TGCGCCAGCAGCCCGAGACAGGGGGACAACACCATATATTTT; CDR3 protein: CASSPRQGDNTIYF
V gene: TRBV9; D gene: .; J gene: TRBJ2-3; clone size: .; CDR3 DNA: TGTGCCAGCAGCGTAGGCCCAGCGGTGAGCACAAATACGCAGTATTTT; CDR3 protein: CASSVGPAVSTNTQYF
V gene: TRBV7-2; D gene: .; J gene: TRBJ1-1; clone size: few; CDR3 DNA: TGTGCCAGCAGCTCACAGAACACTGAAGCTTTCTTT; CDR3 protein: CASSSQNTEAFF
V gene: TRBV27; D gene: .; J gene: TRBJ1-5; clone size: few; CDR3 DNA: TGTGCCAGCAGTTTATCCTATGGTGCCGGCAATCAGCCCCAGCATTTT; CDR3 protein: CASSLSYGAGNQPQHF
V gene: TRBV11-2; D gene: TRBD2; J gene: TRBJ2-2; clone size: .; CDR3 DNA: TGTGCCAGCAGAGGAGGCGGGAGCGGAACCGGGGAGCTGTTTTTT; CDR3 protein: CASRGGGSGTGELFF
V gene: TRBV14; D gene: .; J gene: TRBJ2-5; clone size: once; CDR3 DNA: TGTGCCAGCAGCCAAGCTTATACAGGGCAAGAGACCCAGTACTTC; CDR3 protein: CASSQAYTGQETQYF
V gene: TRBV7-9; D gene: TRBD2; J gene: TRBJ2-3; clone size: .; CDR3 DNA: TGTGCCAGCAGCTTAGCGCAGCGTAGCGGGGGGCTGACAGATACGCAGTATTTT; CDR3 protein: CASSLAQRSGGLTDTQYF
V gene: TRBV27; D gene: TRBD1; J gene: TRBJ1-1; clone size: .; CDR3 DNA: TGTGCCAGCAGCTGGCAGGGGGGGAACACTGAAGCTTTCTTT; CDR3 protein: CASSWQGGNTEAFF
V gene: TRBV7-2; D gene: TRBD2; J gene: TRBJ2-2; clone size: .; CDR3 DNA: TGTGCCAGCAGCTTCTATCTAGCGGGAGTAGGGACCGGGGAGCTGTTTTTT; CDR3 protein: CASSFYLAGVGTGELFF
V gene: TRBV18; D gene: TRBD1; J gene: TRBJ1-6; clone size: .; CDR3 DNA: TGTGCCAGCTCACGCCGACAGGGGAAAGATTCACCCCTCCACTTT; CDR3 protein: CASSRRQGKDSPLHF
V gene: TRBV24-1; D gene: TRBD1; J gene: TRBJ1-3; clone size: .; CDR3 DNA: TGTGCCACCAGTCGGACAGGGGCTGGAAACACCATATATTTT; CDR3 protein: CATSRTGAGNTIYF
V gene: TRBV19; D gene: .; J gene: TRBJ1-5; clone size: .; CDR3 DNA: TGTGCCAGTAGTATGACAGTGTATCAGCCCCAGCATTTT; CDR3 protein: CASSMTVYQPQHF
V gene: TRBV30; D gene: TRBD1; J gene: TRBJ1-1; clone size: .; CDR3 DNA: TGTGCCTGGAGTGTACCTCTGGGACAGCAGGTGAACACTGAAGCTTTCTTT; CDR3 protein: CAWSVPLGQQVNTEAFF
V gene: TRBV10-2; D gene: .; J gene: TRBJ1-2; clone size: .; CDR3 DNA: TGCGCCAGCACTTCAGGCTCTTACTATGGCTACACCTTC; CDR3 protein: CASTSGSYYGYTF
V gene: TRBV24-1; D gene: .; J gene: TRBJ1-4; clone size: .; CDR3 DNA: TGTGCCACCAGTGATAACCGAGATGAAAAACTGTTTTTT; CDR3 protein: CATSDNRDEKLFF
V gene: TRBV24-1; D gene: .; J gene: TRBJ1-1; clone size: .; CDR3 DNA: TGTGCCACCAATAACGGGAACACTGAAGCTTTCTTT; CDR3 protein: CATNNGNTEAFF
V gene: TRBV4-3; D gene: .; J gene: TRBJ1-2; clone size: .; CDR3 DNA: TGCGCCAGCAGCCAGGGGGCGGGCGGTGGCTATGGCTACACCTTC; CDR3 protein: CASSQGAGGGYGYTF
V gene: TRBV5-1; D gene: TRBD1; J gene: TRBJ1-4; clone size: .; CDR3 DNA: TGCGCCAGCAGCGGACAGGGGGGAGGTGAAAAACTGTTTTTT; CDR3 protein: CASSGQGGGEKLFF
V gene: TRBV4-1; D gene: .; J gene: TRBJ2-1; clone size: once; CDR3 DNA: TGCGCCAGCAGCCAAGATAACGCGCCCAATCCCAATGAGCAGTTCTTC; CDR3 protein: CASSQDNAPNPNEQFF
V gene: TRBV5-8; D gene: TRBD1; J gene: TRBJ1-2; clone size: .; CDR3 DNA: TGTGCCAGCAGCTTGTTTCGAGGGGGCGTACGGTCCGGCGATGGCTACACCTTC; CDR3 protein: CASSLFRGGVRSGDGYTF
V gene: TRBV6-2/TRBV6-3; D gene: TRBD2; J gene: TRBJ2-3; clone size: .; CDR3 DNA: TGTGCCAGCAGTTTCTTCAGCGGGAGCCCCCCAGATACGCAGTATTTT; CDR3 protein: CASSFFSGSPPDTQYF
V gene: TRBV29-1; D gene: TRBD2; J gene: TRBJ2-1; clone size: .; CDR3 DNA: TGCAGCGCCCGACCCTCAGCGGGGGGCTCCTACAATGAGCAGTTCTTC; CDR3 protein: CSARPSAGGSYNEQFF
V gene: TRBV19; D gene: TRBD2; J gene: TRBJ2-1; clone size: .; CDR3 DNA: TGTGCCAGTAGTAGGACTAGCGGGAGGAGTTCCTACAATGAGCAGTTCTTC; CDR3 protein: CASSRTSGRSSYNEQFF
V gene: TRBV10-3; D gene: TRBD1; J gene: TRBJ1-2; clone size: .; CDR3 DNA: TGTGCCATCAGTGAGGGACCGGGACAGGGTGGGAACTATGGCTACACCTTC; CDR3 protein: CAISEGPGQGGNYGYTF
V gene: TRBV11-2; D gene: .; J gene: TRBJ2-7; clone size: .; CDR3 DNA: TGTGCCAGCAGCCCCCAGCGGAGGACCTACGAGCAGTACTTC; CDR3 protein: CASSPQRRTYEQYF
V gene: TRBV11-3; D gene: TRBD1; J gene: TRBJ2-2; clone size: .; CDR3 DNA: TGTGCCAGCAGCCCCCGGGTCGGGACAGGGGGCAGGACCGGGGAGCTGTTTTTT; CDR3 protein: CASSPRVGTGGRTGELFF
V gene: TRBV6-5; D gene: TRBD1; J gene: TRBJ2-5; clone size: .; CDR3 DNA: TGTGCCAGCCTAGGACAGGGGGCGAAGACCCAGTACTTC; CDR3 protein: CASLGQGAKTQYF
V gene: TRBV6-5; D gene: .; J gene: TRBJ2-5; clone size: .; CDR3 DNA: TGTGCCAGCAGCCTGTACAGGGCCCCTCAAGAGACCCAGTACTTC; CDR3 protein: CASSLYRAPQETQYF
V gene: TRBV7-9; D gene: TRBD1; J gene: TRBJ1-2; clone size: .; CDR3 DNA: TGTGCCAGCAGCCCATACGGGACAGGGGAGGACTATGGCTACACCTTC; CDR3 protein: CASSPYGTGEDYGYTF
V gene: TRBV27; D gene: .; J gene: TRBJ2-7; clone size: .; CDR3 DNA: TGTGCCAGCCGAGAGGGAATGTTCTACGAGCAGTACTTC; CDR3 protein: CASREGMFYEQYF
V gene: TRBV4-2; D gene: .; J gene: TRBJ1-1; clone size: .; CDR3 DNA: TGTGCCAGCAGCCAAGATGATGGTGGGGGCTTTTCTGAAGCTTTCTTT; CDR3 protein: CASSQDDGGGFSEAFF
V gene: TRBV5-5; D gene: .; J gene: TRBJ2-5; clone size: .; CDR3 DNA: TGTGCCAGCAGCTTAAATCCGGGTTCACAAGAGACCCAGTACTTC; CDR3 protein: CASSLNPGSQETQYF
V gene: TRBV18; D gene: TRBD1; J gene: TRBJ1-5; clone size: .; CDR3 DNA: TGTGCCAGCTCACCCGGACAGGGGAATCAGCCCCAGCATTTT; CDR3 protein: CASSPGQGNQPQHF
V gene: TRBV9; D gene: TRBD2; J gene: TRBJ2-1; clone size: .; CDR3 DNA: TGTGCCAGCTCTAAGCGGGGGGGCACGGCTGAGCAGTTCTTC; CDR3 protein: CASSKRGGTAEQFF
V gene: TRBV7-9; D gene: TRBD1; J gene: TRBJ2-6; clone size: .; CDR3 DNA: TGTGCCAGCAGCTATAGCCGGGACAGGGGCCGCACCGGGGCCAACGTCCTGACTTTC; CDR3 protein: CASSYSRDRGRTGANVLTF
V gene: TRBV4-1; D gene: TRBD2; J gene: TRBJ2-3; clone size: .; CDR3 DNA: TGCGCCAGCAGCCAAGTAGCGGGACTCACAGATACGCAGTATTTT; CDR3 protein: CASSQVAGLTDTQYF
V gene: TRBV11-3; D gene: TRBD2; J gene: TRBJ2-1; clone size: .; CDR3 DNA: TGTGCCAGCGGACTAGCGGGGGGGCAAAATGAGCAGTTCTTC; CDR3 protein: CASGLAGGQNEQFF
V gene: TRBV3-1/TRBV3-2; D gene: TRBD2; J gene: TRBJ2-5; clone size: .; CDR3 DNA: TGTGCCAGCAGCCAAGGGACTAGCGGTCCCGGGGCCCAGTACTTC; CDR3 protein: CASSQGTSGPGAQYF
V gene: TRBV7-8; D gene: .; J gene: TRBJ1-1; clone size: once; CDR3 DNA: TGTGCCAGCAGCACGCAGGCGTCCCCTGAAGCTTTCTTT; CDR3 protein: CASSTQASPEAFF
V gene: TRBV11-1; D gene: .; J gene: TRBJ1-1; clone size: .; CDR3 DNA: TGTGCCAGCAGCCCCTTGGGCGTGCGAAACACTGAAGCTTTCTTT; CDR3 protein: CASSPLGVRNTEAFF
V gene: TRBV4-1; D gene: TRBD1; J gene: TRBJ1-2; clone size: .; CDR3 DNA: TGCGCCAGCAGCCAAGATCGGGACAGAGGGCGCGATGGCTACACCTTC; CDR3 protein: CASSQDRDRGRDGYTF
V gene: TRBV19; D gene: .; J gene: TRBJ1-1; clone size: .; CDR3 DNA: TGTGCCAGTAGTATTGGCAGGACTGAAGCTTTCTTT; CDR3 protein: CASSIGRTEAFF
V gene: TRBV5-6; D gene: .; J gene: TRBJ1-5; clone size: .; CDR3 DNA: TGTGCCAGCAGCTTGAATGGGGGGACTAGCAATCAGCCCCAGCATTTT; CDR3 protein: CASSLNGGTSNQPQHF